Sequencing of this T cell receptor (beta chain) was carried out in a study of control samples from healthy donors and cancer patients. Clones were read by immunoSEQ multiplex PCR, and TCRdb kept only the in-frame ones, dropping some. Counted here are fewer than 200,000 clones, roughly 90% occurring once; the ten biggest clones make up roughly 1.5%. The germline CDR1 and CDR2 sequences are MGHRA and YSYEKL. Trimming shortened V by 5 bases and J by 10 bases, and 12 bases separated the two germline ends. The CDR3 has 12 amino acids. What was sequenced was blood. This chain uses TRBV4-1 with TRBJ1-3; D is unclear. The sequence came from a woman aged 45-60 years in good health. CDR3 coding DNA: TGCGCCAGCAGCGAGCCGTTTGGAACCATATATTTT. This gives the protein CASSEPFGTIYF.